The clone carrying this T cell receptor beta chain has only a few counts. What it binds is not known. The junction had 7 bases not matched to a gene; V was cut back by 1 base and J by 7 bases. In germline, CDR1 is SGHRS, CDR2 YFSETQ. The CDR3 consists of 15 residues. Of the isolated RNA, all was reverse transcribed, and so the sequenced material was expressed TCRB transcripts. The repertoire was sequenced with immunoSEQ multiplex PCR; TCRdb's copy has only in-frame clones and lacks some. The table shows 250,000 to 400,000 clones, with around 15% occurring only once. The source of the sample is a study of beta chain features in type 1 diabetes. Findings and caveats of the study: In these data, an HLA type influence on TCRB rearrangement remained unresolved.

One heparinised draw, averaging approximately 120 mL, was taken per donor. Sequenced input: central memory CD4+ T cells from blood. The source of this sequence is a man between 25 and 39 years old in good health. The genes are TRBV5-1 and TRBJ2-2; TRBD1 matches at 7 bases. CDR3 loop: CASSLLTGQVGELFF. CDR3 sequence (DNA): TGCGCCAGCAGCTTGTTGACAGGGCAGGTCGGGGAGCTGTTTTTT.